This TCR beta chain was profiled in a study of cytotoxic CD8 clonotypes in ibrutinib-treated CLL. Study-wide context: Researchers reported approximately twelve relapsed/refractory and about 15 treatment-naive patients, fewer than 18 of them IGHV unmutated. The authors obtained response samples at a median of approximately 12 months of treatment, range 6 to 36.

CDR3 length equals 17 residues. After removal of 0 bases from V and 4 bases from J, the junction contained 11 bases not matched to a gene. Germline CDR1 reads SGHAT; CDR2 reads FQNNGV. The repertoire was sequenced with immunoSEQ multiplex PCR; TCRdb's copy has only in-frame clones and lacks some. This sample yields about 200,000 clones, of which 79% are seen a single time; about an eighth belongs to the top ten. The chain has TRBV11-2 and TRBJ2-7, with TRBD1 identical over 8 bases. This clonotype was obtained from a human donor with chronic lymphocytic leukemia. This specimen was PBMCs, taken after 12 months of ibrutinib treatment. CDR3 nucleotides: TGTGCCAGCAGCTTAGATGGGTCCGGGACAGGCATGTACGAGCAGTACTTC. It is translated as CASSLDGSGTGMYEQYF.